This T cell receptor (beta chain) was documented in a study of technical replicates of blood from several donors. V trimming: 2 bases; J trimming: 10 bases; junction bases outside the gene matches: 1. CDR3 length equals 14 residues. The germline gives CDR1 MDHEN, CDR2 SYDVKM. Produced via immunoSEQ multiplex PCR; TCRdb's table is partial and in-frame only. This sample carries 75,000 to 95,000 clones, 85% to 95% of them seen once, and the ten largest clones take under 0.3%. The TCR sequence derives from a human donor in good health. Sequenced input: T cells isolated from PBMCs. The chain joins TRBV28 to TRBJ2-2; 13 nucleotides match TRBD2. CDR3 residues: CASSLGTSGKELFF. DNA of the CDR3: TGTGCCAGCAGTTTAGGGACTAGCGGGAAGGAGCTGTTTTTT.